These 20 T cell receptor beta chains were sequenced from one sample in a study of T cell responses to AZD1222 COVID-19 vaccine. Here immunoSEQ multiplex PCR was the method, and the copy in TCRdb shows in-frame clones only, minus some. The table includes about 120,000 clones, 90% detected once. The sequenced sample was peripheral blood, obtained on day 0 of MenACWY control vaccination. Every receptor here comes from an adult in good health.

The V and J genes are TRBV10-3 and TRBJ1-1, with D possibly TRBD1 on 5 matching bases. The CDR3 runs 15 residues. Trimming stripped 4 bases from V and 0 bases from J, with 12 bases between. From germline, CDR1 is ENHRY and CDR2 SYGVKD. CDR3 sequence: CAISASPGLNTEAFF. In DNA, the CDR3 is TGTGCCATCAGTGCCTCCCCAGGGCTGAACACTGAAGCTTTCTTT.

CDR3 coding DNA: TGTGCCAGCAGTGAGGGAAGCAATCAGCCCCAGCATTTT. The encoded protein is CASSEGSNQPQHF. This chain uses TRBV6-4 with TRBJ1-5; D unclear. V lost 3 bases, J lost 1 base, and 4 bases lay in between. The V gene's germline CDR1 is MRHNA and CDR2 SNTAGT. This CDR3 contains 13 residues.

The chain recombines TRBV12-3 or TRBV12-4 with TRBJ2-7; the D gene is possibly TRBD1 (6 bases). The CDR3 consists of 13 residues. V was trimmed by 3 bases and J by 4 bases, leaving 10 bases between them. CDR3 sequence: CASSFQQGYEQYF. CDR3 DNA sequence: TGTGCCAGCAGTTTCCAACAGGGTTACGAGCAGTACTTC.

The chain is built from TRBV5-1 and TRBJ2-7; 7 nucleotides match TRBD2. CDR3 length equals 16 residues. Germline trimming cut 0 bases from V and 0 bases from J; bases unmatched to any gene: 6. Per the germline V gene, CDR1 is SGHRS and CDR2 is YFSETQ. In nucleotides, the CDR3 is TGCGCCAGCAGCTTGGCCTTCGGGGAGGGCTCCTACGAGCAGTACTTC. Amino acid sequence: CASSLAFGEGSYEQYF. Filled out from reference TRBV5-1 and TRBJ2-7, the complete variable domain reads KAGVTQTPRYLIKTRGQQVTLSCSPISGHRSVSWYQQTPGQGLQFLFEYFSETQRNKGNFPGRFSGRQFSNSRSEMNVSTLELGDSALYLCASSLAFGEGSYEQYFGPGTRLTVT.

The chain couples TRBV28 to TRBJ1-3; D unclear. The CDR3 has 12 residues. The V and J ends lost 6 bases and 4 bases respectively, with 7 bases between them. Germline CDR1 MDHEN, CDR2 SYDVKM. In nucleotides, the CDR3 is TGTGCCAGCAGCCCCGAGGGAAACACCATATATTTT. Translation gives CASSPEGNTIYF. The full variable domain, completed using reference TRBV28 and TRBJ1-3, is DVKVTQSSRYLVKRTGEKVFLECVQDMDHENMFWYRQDPGLGLRLIYFSYDVKMKEKGDIPEGYSVSREKKERFSLILESASTNQTSMYLCASSPEGNTIYFGEGSWLTVV.

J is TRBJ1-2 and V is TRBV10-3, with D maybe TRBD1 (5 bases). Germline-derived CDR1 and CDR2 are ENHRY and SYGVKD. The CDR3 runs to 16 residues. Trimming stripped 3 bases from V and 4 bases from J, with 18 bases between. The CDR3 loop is CAISDIRGAQTYGYTF. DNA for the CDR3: TGTGCCATCAGTGATATCCGCGGGGCCCAGACCTATGGCTACACCTTC.

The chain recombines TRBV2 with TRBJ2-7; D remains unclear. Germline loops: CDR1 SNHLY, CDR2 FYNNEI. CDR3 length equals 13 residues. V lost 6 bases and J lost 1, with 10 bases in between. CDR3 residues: CASSPGSSYEQYV. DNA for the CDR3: TGTGCCAGCAGCCCTGGTAGTTCCTACGAGCAGTACGTC.

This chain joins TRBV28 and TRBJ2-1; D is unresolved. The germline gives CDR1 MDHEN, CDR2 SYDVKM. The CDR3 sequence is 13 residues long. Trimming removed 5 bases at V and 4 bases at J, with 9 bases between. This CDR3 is CASSPISYNEQFF. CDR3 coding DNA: TGTGCCAGCAGTCCGATAAGTTACAATGAGCAGTTCTTC.

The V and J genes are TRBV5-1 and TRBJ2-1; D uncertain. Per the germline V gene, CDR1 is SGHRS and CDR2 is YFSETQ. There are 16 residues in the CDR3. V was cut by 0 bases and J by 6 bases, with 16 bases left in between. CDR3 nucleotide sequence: TGCGCCAGCAGCTTGGCGGGCCACACACACATCAATGAGCAGTTCTTC. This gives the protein CASSLAGHTHINEQFF.

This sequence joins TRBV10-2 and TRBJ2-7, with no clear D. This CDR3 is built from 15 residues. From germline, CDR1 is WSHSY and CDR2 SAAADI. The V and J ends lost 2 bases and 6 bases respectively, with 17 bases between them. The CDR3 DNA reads TGCGCCAGCAGTGAGATAAGTGACATCGGCGCCGAGCAGTACGTC. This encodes CASSEISDIGAEQYV.

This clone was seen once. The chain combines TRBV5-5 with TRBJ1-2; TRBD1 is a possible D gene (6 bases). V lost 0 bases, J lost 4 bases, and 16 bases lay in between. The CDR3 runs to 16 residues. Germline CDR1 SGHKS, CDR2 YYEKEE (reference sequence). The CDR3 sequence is CASSLDLGQTIYGYTF. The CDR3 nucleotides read TGTGCCAGCAGCTTGGATTTGGGACAAACTATCTATGGCTACACCTTC.

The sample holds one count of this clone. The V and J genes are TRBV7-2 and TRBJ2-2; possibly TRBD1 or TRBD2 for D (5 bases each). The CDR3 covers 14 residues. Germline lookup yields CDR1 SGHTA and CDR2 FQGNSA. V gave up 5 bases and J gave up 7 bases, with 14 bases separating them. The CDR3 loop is CASSGTGTIGELFF. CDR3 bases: TGTGCCAGCAGCGGGACCGGAACTATCGGGGAGCTGTTTTTT.

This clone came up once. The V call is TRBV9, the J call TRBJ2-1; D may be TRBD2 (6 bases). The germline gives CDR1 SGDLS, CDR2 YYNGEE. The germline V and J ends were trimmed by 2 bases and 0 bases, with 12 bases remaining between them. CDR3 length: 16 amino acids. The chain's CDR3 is CASSVGTLRSYNEQFF. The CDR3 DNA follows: TGTGCCAGCAGCGTCGGGACTCTCCGCTCCTACAATGAGCAGTTCTTC.

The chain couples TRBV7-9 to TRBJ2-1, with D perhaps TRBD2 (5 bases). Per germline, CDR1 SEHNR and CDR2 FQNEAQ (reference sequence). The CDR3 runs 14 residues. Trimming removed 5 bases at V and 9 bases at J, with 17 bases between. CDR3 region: CASSPMDFWGEQFF. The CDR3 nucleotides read TGTGCCAGCAGCCCGATGGACTTCTGGGGTGAGCAGTTCTTC.

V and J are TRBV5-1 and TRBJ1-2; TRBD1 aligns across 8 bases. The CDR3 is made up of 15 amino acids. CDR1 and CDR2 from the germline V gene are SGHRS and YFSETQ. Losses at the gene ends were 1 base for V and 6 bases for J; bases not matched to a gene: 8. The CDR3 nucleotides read TGCGCCAGCAGCTTGAATTCGCGACAGGGGAATGGCTACACCTTC. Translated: CASSLNSRQGNGYTF.

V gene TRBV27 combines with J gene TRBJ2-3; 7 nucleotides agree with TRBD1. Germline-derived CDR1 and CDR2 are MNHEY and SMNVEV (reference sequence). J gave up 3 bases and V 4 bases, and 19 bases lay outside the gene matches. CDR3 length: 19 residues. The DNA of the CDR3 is TGTGCCAGCAGTTCTCTCCCCCCGTGGGGACAGCCTGTTACAGATACGCAGTATTTT. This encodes CASSSLPPWGQPVTDTQYF.

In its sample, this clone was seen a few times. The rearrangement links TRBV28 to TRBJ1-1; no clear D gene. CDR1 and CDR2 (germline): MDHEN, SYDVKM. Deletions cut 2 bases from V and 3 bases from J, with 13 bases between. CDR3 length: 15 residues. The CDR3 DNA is TGTGCCAGCAGTTTAACCCCCGGGGTGGACACTGAAGCTTTCTTT. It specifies CASSLTPGVDTEAFF.

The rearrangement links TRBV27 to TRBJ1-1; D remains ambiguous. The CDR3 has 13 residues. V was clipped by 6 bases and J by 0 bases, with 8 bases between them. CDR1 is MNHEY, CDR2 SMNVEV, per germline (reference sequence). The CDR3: CASRTVLNTEAFF. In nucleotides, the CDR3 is TGTGCCAGCAGGACCGTGTTGAACACTGAAGCTTTCTTT.

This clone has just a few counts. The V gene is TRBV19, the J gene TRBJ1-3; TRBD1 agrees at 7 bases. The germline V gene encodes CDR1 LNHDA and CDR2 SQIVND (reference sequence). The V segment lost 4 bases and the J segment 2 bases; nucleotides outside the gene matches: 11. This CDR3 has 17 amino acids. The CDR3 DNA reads TGTGCCAGTAGTAACAACCGGGACAGCGCAACTGGAAACACCATATATTTT. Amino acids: CASSNNRDSATGNTIYF.

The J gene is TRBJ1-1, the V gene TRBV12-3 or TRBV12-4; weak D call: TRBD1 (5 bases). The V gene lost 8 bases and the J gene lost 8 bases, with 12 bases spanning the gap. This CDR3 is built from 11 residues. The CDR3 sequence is CASSGRGEAFF. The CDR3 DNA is TGTGCCAGCTCCGGCCGGGGCGAAGCTTTCTTT.